A single sample gave rise to the 27 T cell receptor beta chains below, sequenced in a study of T cell responses to AZD1222 COVID-19 vaccine. Produced via immunoSEQ multiplex PCR; TCRdb's table is partial and in-frame only. The table has 150,000 to 200,000 clones, around 92% seen once. Material: peripheral blood, obtained on day 0 of AZD1222 vaccination. These receptors originate from an adult in good health.

The chain combines TRBV27 with TRBJ2-2; 7 nucleotides agree with TRBD1. The CDR3 extends over 13 amino acids. The V gene end was trimmed by 10 bases and the J gene end by 3 bases; junction bases not matched to a gene: 5. Germline V gene lookup returns CDR1 MNHEY and CDR2 SMNVEV (reference sequence). This CDR3 reads CATTGAHTGELFF. CDR3 nucleotides: TGTGCCACAACAGGGGCCCACACCGGGGAGCTGTTTTTT.

The chain is built from TRBV19 and TRBJ1-1; D is unresolved. The length of the CDR3 is 14 residues. V was trimmed by 3 bases and J by 4 bases, leaving 12 bases between them. Germline values: CDR1 LNHDA, CDR2 SQIVND (reference sequence). The CDR3 protein is CASSIGYRSTEAFF. The DNA of the CDR3 is TGTGCCAGTAGTATCGGGTACCGGAGCACTGAAGCTTTCTTT.

The V and J genes are TRBV2 and TRBJ2-5, with 11 bases identical to TRBD1. Germline assignment: CDR1 SNHLY and CDR2 FYNNEI. The CDR3 has 15 residues. Unmatched junction bases numbered 7, after V lost 7 bases and J lost 3 bases. The CDR3 bases are TGTGCCAGCACCCGGACAGGGGGCAGTAAAGAGACCCAGTACTTC. Translation: CASTRTGGSKETQYF.

The V and J genes are TRBV19 and TRBJ1-2; D ambiguous. CDR1 and CDR2 from the germline V gene are LNHDA and SQIVND (reference sequence). V gave up 0 bases and J gave up 8 bases, with 16 bases separating them. The CDR3 has 15 residues. CDR3 nucleotides: TGTGCCAGTAGTATAGAAGCAGGCCTCGATGAAGGCTACACCTTC. This encodes CASSIEAGLDEGYTF.

The J gene is TRBJ1-4, the V gene TRBV29-1; weak D call: TRBD1 (5 bases). The CDR3 spans 14 residues. The V end lost 7 bases, the J end lost 0 bases, and 12 bases lay between the germline ends. Germline loops: CDR1 SQVTM, CDR2 ANQGSEA. CDR3 region: CSARDGATNEKLFF. The CDR3 DNA sequence: TGCAGCGCCCGGGACGGTGCAACTAATGAAAAACTGTTTTTT.

The J gene is TRBJ1-3, the V gene TRBV4-2, with D tentatively TRBD1 (6 bases). V was trimmed by 2 bases and J by 3 bases, leaving 20 bases between them. The CDR3 loop spans 18 amino acids. Germline V lookup: CDR1 LGHNA, CDR2 YNFKEQ. This chain's CDR3 is CASSQLRYRDKGGNTIYF. CDR3 in DNA: TGTGCCAGCAGCCAACTCCGATACAGGGACAAAGGTGGAAACACCATATATTTT.

V and J are TRBV29-1 and TRBJ2-3; the D is unclear. Germline CDR1 reads SQVTM; CDR2 reads ANQGSEA. The CDR3 is 10 residues long. In nucleotides, the CDR3 is TGCAGTGGTGGCACAGATACGCAGTATTTT. This sequence encodes CSGGTDTQYF.

The chain employs TRBV7-8 and TRBJ1-4; 9 positions match TRBD1. V lost 4 bases and J lost 5; bases outside the gene matches: 2. The CDR3 has 14 amino acids. In germline, CDR1 is SGHVS, CDR2 FQNEAQ. DNA of the CDR3: TGTGCCAGCAGCTCAGGACAGGGGAATGAAAAACTGTTTTTT. Translating gives CASSSGQGNEKLFF.

V and J are TRBV4-2 and TRBJ2-1; 8 nucleotides align to TRBD2. The CDR3 sequence is 21 residues long. Germline V gene sequence: CDR1 LGHNA, CDR2 YNFKEQ. After removal of 2 bases from V and 0 bases from J, the junction contained 18 bases not matched to a gene. DNA of the CDR3: TGTGCCAGCAGCCAACGAGAGACTAGCGACTCTCTACTAAGCTCCTACAATGAGCAGTTCTTC. This encodes CASSQRETSDSLLSSYNEQFF.

V gene TRBV7-8 combines with J gene TRBJ1-1; D possibly corresponds to TRBD1 (6 bases). Trimming pared 1 base from V and 1 base from J, leaving 10 bases between. Germline lookup yields CDR1 SGHVS and CDR2 FQNEAQ. The CDR3 covers 15 residues. CDR3 sequence (DNA): TGTGCCAGCAGCTTAGATAGGGGGTCGAACACTGAAGCTTTCTTT. It yields the protein CASSLDRGSNTEAFF.

The V and J genes are TRBV19 and TRBJ2-3; possible D gene TRBD1, 6 bases. The length of the CDR3 is 15 residues. Trimming left V 3 bases short and J 3 bases short, with 13 bases between. Germline V gives CDR1 LNHDA, CDR2 SQIVND (reference sequence). The CDR3 loop reads CASSIMGASTDTQYF. DNA of the CDR3: TGTGCCAGTAGTATTATGGGGGCTAGTACAGATACGCAGTATTTT.

J is TRBJ1-2 and V is TRBV5-1, with a possible D match to TRBD1 (5 bases). Germline assignment: CDR1 SGHRS and CDR2 YFSETQ. This CDR3 is 15 amino acids long. V lost 4 bases, J lost 0 bases, and 13 bases lay in between. CDR3 amino acids: CASSRDRTPNYGYTF. The CDR3 DNA reads as TGCGCCAGCAGCCGAGACAGAACCCCTAACTATGGCTACACCTTC. Full variable domain (remainder filled in from reference TRBV5-1 and TRBJ1-2): KAGVTQTPRYLIKTRGQQVTLSCSPISGHRSVSWYQQTPGQGLQFLFEYFSETQRNKGNFPGRFSGRQFSNSRSEMNVSTLELGDSALYLCASSRDRTPNYGYTFGSGTRLTVV.

The J gene is TRBJ2-2, the V gene TRBV5-6, with D hard to call. Deletions cut 4 bases from V and 5 bases from J, with 15 bases between. CDR1 is SGHDT, CDR2 YYEEEE, per germline. CDR3 size: 15 residues. The CDR3 nucleotides read TGTGCCAGCAGCGTATTACCCCGGTCAACCGGGGAGCTGTTTTTT. This sequence encodes CASSVLPRSTGELFF.

The chain couples TRBV4-3 to TRBJ2-5, with D maybe TRBD2 (5 bases). The germline CDR1 and CDR2 sequences are LGHNA and YSLEER. This CDR3 comprises 15 residues. V was clipped by 6 bases and J by 4 bases, with 18 bases between them. This chain's CDR3 is CASSILVGDGETQYF. Here the CDR3 DNA reads TGCGCCAGCAGTATACTTGTGGGAGACGGAGAGACCCAGTACTTC.

The gene calls are TRBV30 and TRBJ2-3; 7 bases line up with TRBD1. The CDR3 length is 16 residues. The V segment lost 5 bases and the J segment 2 bases; nucleotides outside the gene matches: 13. Germline V CDR1 and CDR2: GTSNPN, SVGIG (reference sequence). The CDR3 region has the DNA TGTGCCTGGGGTCTGAGAGGGGGACAGTTCACAGATACGCAGTATTTT. Its translation: CAWGLRGGQFTDTQYF. Complete variable domain (other parts from reference TRBV30 and TRBJ2-3): SQTIHQWPATLVQPVGSPLSLECTVEGTSNPNLYWYRQAAGRGLQLLFYSVGIGQISSEVPQNLSASRPQDRQFILSSKKLLLSDSGFYLCAWGLRGGQFTDTQYFGPGTRLTVL.

The gene calls are TRBV14 and TRBJ2-5; a possible D gene is TRBD1 (5 bases). The V and J ends lost 4 bases and 2 bases respectively, with 20 bases between them. The CDR3 is 17 residues long. Germline CDR1 reads SGHDN; CDR2 reads FVKESK. The CDR3 loop is CASSLKGVAKGQETQYF. The CDR3 DNA follows: TGTGCCAGCAGCCTCAAAGGGGTCGCTAAGGGGCAAGAGACCCAGTACTTC. Full variable domain (outside the CDR3, taken from reference TRBV14 and TRBJ2-5): EAGVTQFPSHSVIEKGQTVTLRCDPISGHDNLYWYRRVMGKEIKFLLHFVKESKQDESGMPNNRFLAERTGGTYSTLKVQPAELEDSGVYFCASSLKGVAKGQETQYFGPGTRLLVL.

The J gene is TRBJ1-2, the V gene TRBV7-8, with unresolved D. The germline CDR1 and CDR2 sequences are SGHVS and FQNEAQ. Trimming stripped 7 bases from V and 3 bases from J, with 12 bases between. This CDR3 has 13 residues. CDR3 coding DNA: TGTGCCAGCACCCCCAATTCGGACTATGGCTACACCTTC. As protein: CASTPNSDYGYTF.

The chain employs TRBV6-6 and TRBJ1-5; D gene ambiguous. The CDR3 contains 13 residues. Germline V gene lookup returns CDR1 MNHNY and CDR2 SVGAGI (reference sequence). The V gene lost 4 bases and the J gene lost 5 bases, with 9 bases spanning the gap. The chain's CDR3 is CASSSPSYQPQHF. DNA for the CDR3: TGTGCCAGCAGTTCCCCCAGTTATCAGCCCCAGCATTTT.

The V and J genes are TRBV15 and TRBJ1-5; TRBD1 agrees at 8 bases. The CDR3 loop spans 13 amino acids. The V gene's germline CDR1 is LNHNV and CDR2 YYDKDF (reference sequence). V was clipped by 8 bases and J by 3 bases; unmatched bases: 3. The CDR3 DNA follows: TGTGCCACCGGGACAGGCTTCAATCAGCCCCAGCATTTT. This sequence encodes CATGTGFNQPQHF.

The chain recombines TRBV28 with TRBJ1-4; D gene unclear. Germline CDR1 reads MDHEN; CDR2 reads SYDVKM. Trimming cost V 6 bases and J 2 bases, with 13 bases left between them. This CDR3 has 15 amino acids. CDR3 sequence (DNA): TGTGCCAGCAGCTCCGGAACCTATACTAATGAAAAACTGTTTTTT. Translation: CASSSGTYTNEKLFF.

The chain has TRBV9 and TRBJ1-2; TRBD1 might be the D (5 bases). Trimming stripped 3 bases from V and 1 base from J, with 7 bases between. The CDR3 has 13 residues. Germline CDR1 is SGDLS and CDR2 is YYNGEE. Here the CDR3 reads CASSDTGNYGYTF. CDR3 in DNA: TGTGCCAGCAGCGACACAGGTAACTATGGCTACACCTTC.

J is TRBJ1-4 and V is TRBV27; D unclear. Germline CDR1 MNHEY, CDR2 SMNVEV (reference sequence). The V and J ends lost 5 bases and 5 bases respectively, with 9 bases between them. The CDR3 loop spans 13 amino acids. The CDR3 DNA reads as TGTGCCAGCAGTCTACTAGGGAATGAAAAACTGTTTTTT. Translation: CASSLLGNEKLFF.

The chain links TRBV4-2 to TRBJ1-4; 10 nucleotides align to TRBD1. Germline CDR1 reads LGHNA; CDR2 reads YNFKEQ. After removal of 0 bases from V and 5 bases from J, the junction contained 12 bases not matched to a gene. The CDR3 consists of 19 residues. Here the CDR3 reads CASSQEPFLDRGSNEKLFF. Here the CDR3 DNA reads TGTGCCAGCAGCCAAGAACCCTTCCTGGACAGGGGGAGCAATGAAAAACTGTTTTTT.

This clone was observed a single time. The chain carries TRBV27 and TRBJ1-2; tentatively, D is TRBD1 (5 bases). Per the germline V gene, CDR1 is MNHEY and CDR2 is SMNVEV (reference sequence). The CDR3 totals 13 residues. Trimming left V 4 bases short and J 1 base short, with 7 bases between. CDR3 nucleotide sequence: TGTGCCAGCAGTTGGGACGGTAACTATGGCTACACCTTC. Protein sequence: CASSWDGNYGYTF.

The DNA for the CDR3 is TGTGCCAGCAGCCCTATTTTTCAGGGTTTGAACACCGGGGAGCTGTTTTTT. Translating gives CASSPIFQGLNTGELFF. The rearrangement uses TRBV3-1 (or the pseudogene TRBV3-2) and TRBJ2-2, with a possible D match to TRBD1 (5 bases). V was shortened by 4 bases and J by 1 base, with 16 bases between the two germline ends. Germline V gives CDR1 LGHDT, CDR2 YNNKEL (reference sequence). The CDR3 totals 17 residues.

The chain employs TRBV19 and TRBJ1-2, with D unresolved. The CDR3 spans 14 residues. Germline V gene data show CDR1 as LNHDA and CDR2 as SQIVND (reference sequence). Trimming pared 5 bases from V and 1 base from J, leaving 11 bases between. CDR3 in amino acids: CASSASYRNYGYTF. CDR3 coding DNA: TGTGCCAGTAGTGCCTCGTACCGTAACTATGGCTACACCTTC.

This chain joins TRBV2 and TRBJ2-7; possibly TRBD2 for D (5 bases). Germline CDR1 SNHLY, CDR2 FYNNEI. The CDR3 contains 11 residues. V dropped 4 bases and J dropped 4 bases, with 5 bases sitting between them. Here the CDR3 DNA reads TGTGCCAGCAGTGCGGGATACGAGCAGTACTTC. Its translation: CASSAGYEQYF.